The 5 T cell receptor beta chains below were found in one sample sequenced in a study of blood T cell repertoires in COVID-19. Profiling relied on immunoSEQ multiplex PCR, and the TCRdb table lists in-frame clones only, not all of them. This table has 150,000 to 200,000 clones, around 84% appearing once. The sequenced sample consisted of peripheral blood. These receptors were obtained from a woman in her 70s with COVID-19, enrolled during active disease.

J is TRBJ1-1 and V is TRBV5-5, with TRBD1 identical over 8 bases. The germline CDR1 and CDR2 sequences are SGHKS and YYEKEE (reference sequence). The CDR3 extends over 14 amino acids. V lost 4 bases and J lost 1; bases outside the gene matches: 3. The DNA for the CDR3 is TGTGCCAGCAGCCGACAGGGGAGGAACACTGAAGCTTTCTTT. This translates into CASSRQGRNTEAFF. Full variable domain (rest looked up from reference TRBV5-5 and TRBJ1-1): DAGVTQSPTHLIKTRGQQVTLRCSPISGHKSVSWYQQVLGQGPQFIFQYYEKEERGRGNFPDRFSARQFPNYSSELNVNALLLGDSALYLCASSRQGRNTEAFFGQGTRLTVV.

CDR3: CASSLSRGAGELFF. As DNA, the CDR3 is TGCGCCAGCAGCTTGAGCAGGGGAGCCGGGGAGCTGTTTTTT. The chain recombines TRBV5-1 with TRBJ2-2; a possible D gene is TRBD1 (6 bases). CDR1 is SGHRS and CDR2 is YFSETQ in the germline V gene. V lost 1 base, J lost 6 bases, and 10 bases lay in between. The CDR3 is 14 residues long.

The V and J genes are TRBV30 and TRBJ1-5; D not resolved. Germline V gene sequence: CDR1 GTSNPN, CDR2 SVGIG (reference sequence). This CDR3 region has 15 residues. V lost 4 bases and J 1 base, leaving 14 bases between the germline ends. CDR3 amino acids: CAWKRSGSSNQPQHF. The CDR3 DNA reads as TGTGCCTGGAAGAGGAGCGGGAGCAGCAATCAGCCCCAGCATTTT.

Only a few counts were recorded for this clone. The CDR3 sequence is CASSLQAPGELFF. The DNA of the CDR3 is TGTGCCAGCAGCTTGCAGGCGCCCGGGGAGCTGTTTTTT. The chain couples TRBV5-4 to TRBJ2-2; D not resolved. The CDR3 extends over 13 amino acids. V was pared by 1 base and J by 6 bases, with 7 bases between. The germline gives CDR1 SGHNT, CDR2 YYREEE (reference sequence).

This clone was detected only a few times. The V call is TRBV19, the J call TRBJ2-1; TRBD2 is a possible D gene (7 bases). Trimming took 6 bases from V and 7 from J, leaving 13 bases between them. The CDR3 sequence is 13 residues long. In germline, CDR1 is LNHDA, CDR2 SQIVND (reference sequence). Here the CDR3 DNA reads TGTGCCAGTAGAGTTGGGGGGGCGAATGAGCAGTTCTTC. Its translation is CASRVGGANEQFF.